Listed below are T cell receptor beta chains from one sample, sequenced in a study of blood T cell repertoires in COVID-19. Generated by immunoSEQ multiplex PCR, the TCRdb table keeps only in-frame clones and is missing some. The sample shows 90,000 to 150,000 clones, about two thirds of them seen only once. The material sequenced was peripheral blood. These receptors all stem from a human donor with acute or convalescent COVID-19. The donor label of this sample is uncertain. Each CDR3 is given with its conserved first and last residue. Fields, in order: V gene, J gene, clone size, D gene, CDR3 protein, CDR3 DNA. D genes are given only for firm matches. Clone size is shown for a subset of rows, as once, few, many or a class of expanded clone.

v_call: TRBV2
j_call: TRBJ2-3
clone_size: -
d_call: TRBD2
cdr3_aa: CASRGTSGFRDTQYF
cdr3_nt: TGTGCCAGCAGAGGGACTAGCGGATTCAGGGATACGCAGTATTTT

v_call: TRBV19
j_call: TRBJ2-1
clone_size: few
d_call: TRBD1
cdr3_aa: CASTETGGFQSFF
cdr3_nt: TGTGCCAGTACTGAGACAGGGGGCTTTCAGTCGTTCTTC

v_call: TRBV19
j_call: TRBJ2-1
clone_size: -
d_call: TRBD2
cdr3_aa: CASTPQSGGFYNEQFF
cdr3_nt: TGTGCCAGTACCCCCCAGTCGGGGGGGTTCTACAATGAGCAGTTCTTC

v_call: TRBV15
j_call: TRBJ2-1
clone_size: -
d_call: -
cdr3_aa: CATSRNRDSRPEQFF
cdr3_nt: TGTGCCACCAGCAGAAACAGAGACAGCAGGCCTGAGCAGTTCTTC

v_call: TRBV11-2
j_call: TRBJ2-5
clone_size: -
d_call: TRBD2
cdr3_aa: CASSPPGSGGAETQYF
cdr3_nt: TGTGCCAGCAGCCCGCCTGGTAGCGGGGGGGCGGAGACCCAGTACTTC

v_call: TRBV7-9
j_call: TRBJ2-3
clone_size: -
d_call: TRBD2
cdr3_aa: CASSPTSGGTDTQYF
cdr3_nt: TGTGCCAGCAGCCCGACTAGCGGGGGCACAGATACGCAGTATTTT

v_call: TRBV5-6
j_call: TRBJ1-1
clone_size: -
d_call: TRBD1
cdr3_aa: CASSLVVGQGAKNTEAFF
cdr3_nt: TGTGCCAGCAGCTTGGTAGTGGGACAGGGGGCGAAGAACACTGAAGCTTTCTTT

v_call: TRBV3-1/TRBV3-2
j_call: TRBJ2-1
clone_size: -
d_call: -
cdr3_aa: CASSQERRGEQFF
cdr3_nt: TGTGCCAGCAGCCAAGAGAGGCGGGGTGAGCAGTTCTTC

v_call: TRBV18
j_call: TRBJ1-5
clone_size: -
d_call: TRBD1
cdr3_aa: CASSGQDNQPQHF
cdr3_nt: TGTGCCAGCTCCGGACAGGACAATCAGCCCCAGCATTTT

v_call: TRBV19
j_call: TRBJ1-6
clone_size: few
d_call: TRBD1
cdr3_aa: CASSTDRETYNSPLHF
cdr3_nt: TGTGCCAGTAGTACCGACAGGGAGACCTATAATTCACCCCTCCACTTT

v_call: TRBV7-6
j_call: TRBJ2-5
clone_size: once
d_call: TRBD2
cdr3_aa: CASGGLAGGRRQAQYF
cdr3_nt: TGTGCCAGCGGTGGACTAGCGGGGGGCCGTAGACAGGCCCAGTACTTC

v_call: TRBV7-9
j_call: TRBJ2-1
clone_size: -
d_call: -
cdr3_aa: CASSFGQTYNEQFF
cdr3_nt: TGTGCCAGCAGCTTTGGACAGACTTACAATGAGCAGTTCTTC

v_call: TRBV5-1
j_call: TRBJ1-6
clone_size: -
d_call: -
cdr3_aa: CASSLASGSYNSPLHF
cdr3_nt: TGCGCCAGCAGCTTGGCCAGTGGTTCCTATAATTCACCCCTCCACTTT

v_call: TRBV3-1/TRBV3-2
j_call: TRBJ1-2
clone_size: once
d_call: -
cdr3_aa: CASSQDSRQGSGYTF
cdr3_nt: TGTGCCAGCAGCCAAGACAGCCGGCAGGGGAGCGGCTACACCTTC

v_call: TRBV5-1
j_call: TRBJ2-3
clone_size: -
d_call: -
cdr3_aa: CASSLGALVSDTQYF
cdr3_nt: TGCGCCAGCAGCTTGGGGGCCCTGGTCTCGGATACGCAGTATTTT

v_call: TRBV19
j_call: TRBJ2-3
clone_size: -
d_call: TRBD2
cdr3_aa: CASRGGNGDTQYF
cdr3_nt: TGTGCCAGTAGGGGGGGGAACGGAGATACGCAGTATTTT

v_call: TRBV7-9
j_call: TRBJ1-4
clone_size: -
d_call: -
cdr3_aa: CASTGGYGRGMTATNEKLFF
cdr3_nt: TGTGCCAGCACCGGGGGTTATGGCAGGGGCATGACGGCAACTAATGAAAAACTGTTTTTT

v_call: TRBV7-8
j_call: TRBJ2-2
clone_size: -
d_call: TRBD2
cdr3_aa: CASSLYPRGGQLYTGELFF
cdr3_nt: TGTGCCAGCAGTCTATATCCGCGGGGGGGCCAGCTTTACACCGGGGAGCTGTTTTTT

v_call: TRBV6-1
j_call: TRBJ1-4
clone_size: -
d_call: -
cdr3_aa: CASSETGSTNEKLFF
cdr3_nt: TGTGCCAGCAGTGAAACAGGTTCAACTAATGAAAAACTGTTTTTT

v_call: TRBV7-3
j_call: TRBJ2-3
clone_size: -
d_call: TRBD1
cdr3_aa: CASSAQGLGTDTQYF
cdr3_nt: TGTGCCAGCAGCGCACAGGGGCTCGGCACAGATACGCAGTATTTT

v_call: TRBV3-1/TRBV3-2
j_call: TRBJ2-2
clone_size: -
d_call: TRBD2
cdr3_aa: CASSQEAGGSRTGELFF
cdr3_nt: TGTGCCAGCAGCCAAGAAGCGGGGGGATCGAGGACCGGGGAGCTGTTTTTT

v_call: TRBV5-1
j_call: TRBJ1-2
clone_size: -
d_call: -
cdr3_aa: CASSSGHDNGYTF
cdr3_nt: TGCGCCAGCAGCTCGGGACACGATAATGGCTACACCTTC

v_call: TRBV7-9
j_call: TRBJ2-7
clone_size: -
d_call: -
cdr3_aa: CASSLNQGPTYEQYF
cdr3_nt: TGTGCCAGCAGCTTAAATCAGGGGCCAACCTACGAGCAGTACTTC

v_call: TRBV7-2
j_call: TRBJ2-5
clone_size: -
d_call: -
cdr3_aa: CASSLGASEETQYF
cdr3_nt: TGTGCCAGCAGCTTAGGGGCGTCTGAAGAGACCCAGTACTTC

v_call: TRBV11-2
j_call: TRBJ2-1
clone_size: -
d_call: -
cdr3_aa: CASSLALDYEQFF
cdr3_nt: TGTGCCAGCAGCTTAGCATTAGATTATGAGCAGTTCTTC

v_call: TRBV2
j_call: TRBJ2-3
clone_size: -
d_call: TRBD2
cdr3_aa: CASTLSGGRTDTQYF
cdr3_nt: TGTGCCAGCACTCTTAGCGGGGGGAGGACAGATACGCAGTATTTT

v_call: TRBV12-3/TRBV12-4
j_call: TRBJ2-2
clone_size: -
d_call: -
cdr3_aa: CASGATRGELFF
cdr3_nt: TGTGCCAGCGGGGCGACGCGTGGGGAGCTGTTTTTT

v_call: TRBV6-4
j_call: TRBJ2-3
clone_size: -
d_call: -
cdr3_aa: CASSVEVTDTQYF
cdr3_nt: TGTGCCAGCAGTGTTGAGGTTACAGATACGCAGTATTTT

v_call: TRBV19
j_call: TRBJ1-5
clone_size: -
d_call: -
cdr3_aa: CASSPGAHSNQPQHF
cdr3_nt: TGTGCCAGTAGTCCAGGGGCTCATAGCAATCAGCCCCAGCATTTT

v_call: TRBV10-3
j_call: TRBJ2-3
clone_size: -
d_call: TRBD2
cdr3_aa: CAISGTSGADTQYF
cdr3_nt: TGTGCCATCAGTGGGACTAGCGGGGCAGATACGCAGTATTTT

v_call: TRBV19
j_call: TRBJ1-5
clone_size: -
d_call: -
cdr3_aa: CASSPGTEINQPQHF
cdr3_nt: TGTGCCAGTAGCCCCGGCACAGAAATCAATCAGCCCCAGCATTTT

v_call: TRBV6-2/TRBV6-3
j_call: TRBJ1-5
clone_size: few
d_call: TRBD1
cdr3_aa: CASSPGQARHNQPQHF
cdr3_nt: TGTGCCAGCAGCCCTGGACAGGCCCGTCACAATCAGCCCCAGCATTTT

v_call: TRBV7-9
j_call: TRBJ2-7
clone_size: -
d_call: -
cdr3_aa: CASSLAVGRRYEQYF
cdr3_nt: TGTGCCAGCAGCTTAGCCGTGGGGCGCAGGTACGAGCAGTACTTC

v_call: TRBV7-9
j_call: TRBJ1-4
clone_size: -
d_call: -
cdr3_aa: CASSIRQGTNEKLFF
cdr3_nt: TGTGCCAGCAGCATCCGGCAGGGGACTAATGAAAAACTGTTTTTT

v_call: TRBV4-2
j_call: TRBJ1-1
clone_size: few
d_call: TRBD1
cdr3_aa: CASSRAEGAGNTEAFF
cdr3_nt: TGTGCCAGCAGCAGGGCTGAGGGGGCCGGGAACACTGAAGCTTTCTTT

v_call: TRBV5-1
j_call: TRBJ2-5
clone_size: -
d_call: -
cdr3_aa: CASSLVFGEDTQYF
cdr3_nt: TGCGCCAGCAGCTTGGTATTTGGTGAGGATACCCAGTACTTC

v_call: TRBV27
j_call: TRBJ2-4
clone_size: -
d_call: -
cdr3_aa: CASSFDRAGKNIQYF
cdr3_nt: TGTGCCAGCAGTTTTGACCGGGCGGGCAAAAACATTCAGTACTTC

v_call: TRBV5-1
j_call: TRBJ2-2
clone_size: -
d_call: -
cdr3_aa: CASSSRTGRGSFTGELFF
cdr3_nt: TGCGCCAGCAGCTCCCGGACAGGGAGGGGGAGTTTCACCGGGGAGCTGTTTTTT

v_call: TRBV2
j_call: TRBJ1-1
clone_size: once
d_call: -
cdr3_aa: CASNYIMNTEAFF
cdr3_nt: TGTGCCAGCAACTACATTATGAACACTGAAGCTTTCTTT

v_call: TRBV28
j_call: TRBJ2-1
clone_size: few
d_call: TRBD2
cdr3_aa: CASSDPAGGSSSYNEQFF
cdr3_nt: TGTGCCAGCAGTGATCCGGCGGGGGGCTCGAGCTCCTACAATGAGCAGTTCTTC

v_call: TRBV5-1
j_call: TRBJ2-7
clone_size: -
d_call: TRBD2
cdr3_aa: CASSRGDSGAYEQYF
cdr3_nt: TGCGCCAGCAGCCGGGGGGATTCCGGGGCCTACGAGCAGTACTTC

v_call: TRBV7-9
j_call: TRBJ1-1
clone_size: -
d_call: -
cdr3_aa: CASTSRTVIPEAFF
cdr3_nt: TGTGCCAGCACCTCCAGAACAGTTATCCCTGAAGCTTTCTTT